The present entry profiles one T cell receptor (beta chain) with its context. The source of the sample is a study of blood T cell repertoires in COVID-19. Whole-study context: There were acute and convalescent COVID-19 samples, and they came from the United States, Italy and Spain. From T cells, B-cell-depleted T cells, or PBMCs came the material, which was cDNA or gDNA.

V was shortened by 5 bases and J by 5 bases, with 13 bases between the two germline ends. Germline-derived CDR1 and CDR2 are MNHEY and SMNVEV (reference sequence). The CDR3 runs to 15 residues. Generated by immunoSEQ multiplex PCR, the TCRdb table keeps only in-frame clones and is missing some. The table shows some 76,000 clones, with around 88% occurring only once. This sequence joins TRBV27 and TRBJ1-6; D gene unclear. The clonotype comes from a man aged 60 to 69 with acute or convalescent COVID-19. Material for sequencing was peripheral blood. CDR3 nucleotides: TGTGCCAGCAGTCCCCGACAATCAAATAATTCACCCCTCCACTTT. Translation: CASSPRQSNNSPLHF.